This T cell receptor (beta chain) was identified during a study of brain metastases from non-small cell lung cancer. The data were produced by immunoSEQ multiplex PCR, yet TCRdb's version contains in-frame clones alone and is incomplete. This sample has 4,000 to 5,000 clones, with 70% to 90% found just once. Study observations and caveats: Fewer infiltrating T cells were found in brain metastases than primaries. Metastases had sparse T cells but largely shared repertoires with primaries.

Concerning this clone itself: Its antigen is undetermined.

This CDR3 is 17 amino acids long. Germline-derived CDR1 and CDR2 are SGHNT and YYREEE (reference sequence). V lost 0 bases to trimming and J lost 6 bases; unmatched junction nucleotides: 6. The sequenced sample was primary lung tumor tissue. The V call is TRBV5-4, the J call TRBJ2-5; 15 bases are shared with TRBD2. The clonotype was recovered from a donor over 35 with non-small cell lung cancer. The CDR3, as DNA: TGTGCCAGCAGCTTGGGGACTAGCGGGAGGGGAACAAAGACCCAGTACTTC. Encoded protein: CASSLGTSGRGTKTQYF.